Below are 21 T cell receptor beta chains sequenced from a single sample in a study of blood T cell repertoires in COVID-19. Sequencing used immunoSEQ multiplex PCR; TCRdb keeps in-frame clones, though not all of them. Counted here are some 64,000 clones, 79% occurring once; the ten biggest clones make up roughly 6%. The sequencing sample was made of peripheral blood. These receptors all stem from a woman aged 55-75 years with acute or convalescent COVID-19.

The CDR3 bases are TGTGCCTGGATAACAGGGGGCCGTGAAAAACTGTTTTTT. Its protein is CAWITGGREKLFF. The chain recombines TRBV30 with TRBJ1-4; 9 nucleotides line up with TRBD1. Germline assignment: CDR1 GTSNPN and CDR2 SVGIG (reference sequence). V shed 4 bases and J 7 bases; nucleotides not matched to a gene: 4. The CDR3 is made up of 13 amino acids. The complete variable domain, with remaining parts taken from reference TRBV30 and TRBJ1-4, reads SQTIHQWPATLVQPVGSPLSLECTVEGTSNPNLYWYRQAAGRGLQLLFYSVGIGQISSEVPQNLSASRPQDRQFILSSKKLLLSDSGFYLCAWITGGREKLFFGSGTQLSVL.

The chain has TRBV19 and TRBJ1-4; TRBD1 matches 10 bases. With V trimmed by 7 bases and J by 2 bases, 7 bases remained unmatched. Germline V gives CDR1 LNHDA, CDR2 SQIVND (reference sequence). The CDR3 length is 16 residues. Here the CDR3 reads CASTLTGGDTNEKLFF. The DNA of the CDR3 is TGTGCCAGTACGTTGACAGGGGGCGATACTAATGAAAAACTGTTTTTT.

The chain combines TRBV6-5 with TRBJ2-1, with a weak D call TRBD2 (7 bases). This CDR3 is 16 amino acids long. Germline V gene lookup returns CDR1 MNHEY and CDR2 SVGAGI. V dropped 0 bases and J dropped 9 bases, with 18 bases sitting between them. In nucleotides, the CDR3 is TGTGCCAGCAGTTACTCGAAGGTGGGGGGGCCTAGTGAGCAGTTCTTC. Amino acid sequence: CASSYSKVGGPSEQFF.

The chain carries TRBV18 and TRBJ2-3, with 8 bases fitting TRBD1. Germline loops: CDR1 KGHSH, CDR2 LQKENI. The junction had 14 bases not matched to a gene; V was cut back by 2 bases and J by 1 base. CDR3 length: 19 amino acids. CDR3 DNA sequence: TGTGCCAGCTCACCAACCCCCGGGACAGGCCAAAGGGGCACAGATACGCAGTATTTT. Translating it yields CASSPTPGTGQRGTDTQYF.

The CDR3 DNA is TGCGCCAGCGGGACCGGGACAGGGGTTTTAGATACGCAGTATTTT. Protein sequence: CASGTGTGVLDTQYF. V usage is TRBV10-2 and J usage is TRBJ2-3; 10 bases map to TRBD1. The junction had 10 bases not matched to a gene; V was cut back by 8 bases and J by 5 bases. CDR3 size: 15 residues. Germline lookup yields CDR1 WSHSY and CDR2 SAAADI.

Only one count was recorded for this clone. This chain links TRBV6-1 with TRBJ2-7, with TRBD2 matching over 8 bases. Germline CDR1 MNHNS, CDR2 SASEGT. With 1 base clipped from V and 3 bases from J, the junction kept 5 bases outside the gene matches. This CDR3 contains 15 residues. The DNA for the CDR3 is TGTGCCAGCAGTGAAGGAGGCGGGGGGTACTACGAGCAGTACTTC. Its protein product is CASSEGGGGYYEQYF.

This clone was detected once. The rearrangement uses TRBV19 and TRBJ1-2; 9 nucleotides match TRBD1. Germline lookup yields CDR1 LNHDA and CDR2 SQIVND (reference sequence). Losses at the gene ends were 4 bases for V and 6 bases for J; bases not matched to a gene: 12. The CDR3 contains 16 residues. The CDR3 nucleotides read TGTGCCAGTAGTAACCTACCCCCGAGACAGGGGGATGGCTACACCTTC. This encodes CASSNLPPRQGDGYTF.

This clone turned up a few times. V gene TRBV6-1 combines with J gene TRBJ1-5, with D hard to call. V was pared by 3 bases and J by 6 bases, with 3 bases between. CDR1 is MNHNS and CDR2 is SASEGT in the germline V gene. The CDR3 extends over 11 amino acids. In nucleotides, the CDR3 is TGTGCCAGCAGTGACGTTCAGCCCCAGCATTTT. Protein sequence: CASSDVQPQHF.

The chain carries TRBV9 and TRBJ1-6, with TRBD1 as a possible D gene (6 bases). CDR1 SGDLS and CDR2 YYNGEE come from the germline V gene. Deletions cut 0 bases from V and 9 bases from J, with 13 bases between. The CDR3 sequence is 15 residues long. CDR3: CASSVGRGSSSPLHF. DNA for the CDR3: TGTGCCAGCAGCGTAGGCAGGGGATCGAGTTCACCCCTCCACTTT.

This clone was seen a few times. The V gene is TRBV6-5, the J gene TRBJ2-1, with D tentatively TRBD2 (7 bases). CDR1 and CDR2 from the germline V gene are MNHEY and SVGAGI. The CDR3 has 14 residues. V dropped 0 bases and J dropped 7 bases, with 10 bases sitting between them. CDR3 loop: CASSYSGGRNEQFF. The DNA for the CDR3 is TGTGCCAGCAGTTACTCGGGGGGGCGAAATGAGCAGTTCTTC.

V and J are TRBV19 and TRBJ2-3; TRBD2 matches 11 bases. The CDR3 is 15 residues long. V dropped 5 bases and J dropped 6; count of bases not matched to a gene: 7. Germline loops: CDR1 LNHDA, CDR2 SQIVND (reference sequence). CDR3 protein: CASSGSGGAADTQYF. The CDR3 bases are TGTGCCAGTAGTGGTAGCGGGGGGGCAGCGGATACGCAGTATTTT. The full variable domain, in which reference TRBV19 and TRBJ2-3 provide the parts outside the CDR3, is DGGITQSPKYLFRKEGQNVTLSCEQNLNHDAMYWYRQDPGQGLRLIYYSQIVNDFQKGDIAEGYSVSREKKESFPLTVTSAQKNPTAFYLCASSGSGGAADTQYFGPGTRLTVL.

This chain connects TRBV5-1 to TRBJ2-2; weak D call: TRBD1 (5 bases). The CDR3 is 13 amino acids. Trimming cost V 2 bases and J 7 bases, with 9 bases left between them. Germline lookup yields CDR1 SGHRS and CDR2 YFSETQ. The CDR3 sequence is CASSFQGNGELFF. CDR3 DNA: TGCGCCAGCAGCTTCCAGGGTAACGGGGAGCTGTTTTTT.

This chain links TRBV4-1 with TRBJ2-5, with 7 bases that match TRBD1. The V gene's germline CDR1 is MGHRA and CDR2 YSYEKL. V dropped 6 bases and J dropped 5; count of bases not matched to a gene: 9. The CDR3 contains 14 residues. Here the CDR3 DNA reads TGCGCCAGCAGGCGACAGGGAGTATCGGAGACCCAGTACTTC. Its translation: CASRRQGVSETQYF.

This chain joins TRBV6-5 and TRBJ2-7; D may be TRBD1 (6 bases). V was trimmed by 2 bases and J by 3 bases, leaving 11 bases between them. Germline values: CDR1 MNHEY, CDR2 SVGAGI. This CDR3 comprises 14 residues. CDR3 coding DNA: TGTGCCAGCAGTTACAGTCAGGGGAACTACGAGCAGTACTTC. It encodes CASSYSQGNYEQYF.

CDR3 region: CASSLTSAQETQYF. DNA of the CDR3: TGCGCCAGCAGCTTGACCAGCGCCCAAGAGACCCAGTACTTC. The rearrangement joins TRBV5-1 to TRBJ2-5; D is undetermined. The germline V and J ends were trimmed by 1 base and 1 base, with 8 bases remaining between them. The CDR3 runs 14 residues. Germline CDR1 and CDR2: SGHRS and YFSETQ.

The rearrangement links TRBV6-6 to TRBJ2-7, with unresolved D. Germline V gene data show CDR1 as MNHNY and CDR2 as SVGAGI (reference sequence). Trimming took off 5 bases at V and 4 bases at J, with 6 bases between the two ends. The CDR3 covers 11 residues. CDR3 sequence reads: CASSPRYEQYF. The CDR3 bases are TGTGCCAGCAGTCCCAGATACGAGCAGTACTTC.

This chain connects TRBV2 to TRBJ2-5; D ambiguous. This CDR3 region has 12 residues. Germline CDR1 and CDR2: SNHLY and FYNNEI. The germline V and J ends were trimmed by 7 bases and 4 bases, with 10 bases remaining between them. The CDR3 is CASKPSSETQYF. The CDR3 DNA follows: TGTGCCAGCAAGCCCTCGTCAGAGACCCAGTACTTC.

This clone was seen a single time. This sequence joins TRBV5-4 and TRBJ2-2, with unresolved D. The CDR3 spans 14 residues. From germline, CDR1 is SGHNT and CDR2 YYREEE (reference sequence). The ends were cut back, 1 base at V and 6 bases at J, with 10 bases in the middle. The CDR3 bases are TGTGCCAGCAGCTTGCTTATGAGTTCCGGGGAGCTGTTTTTT. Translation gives CASSLLMSSGELFF.

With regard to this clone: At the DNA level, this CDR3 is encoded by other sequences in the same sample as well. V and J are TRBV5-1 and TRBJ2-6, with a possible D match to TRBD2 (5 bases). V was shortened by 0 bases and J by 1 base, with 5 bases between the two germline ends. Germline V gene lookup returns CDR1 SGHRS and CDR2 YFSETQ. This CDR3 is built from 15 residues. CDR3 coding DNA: TGCGCCAGCAGCTTGGGAGGGTCTGGGGCCAACGTCCTGACTTTC. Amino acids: CASSLGGSGANVLTF.

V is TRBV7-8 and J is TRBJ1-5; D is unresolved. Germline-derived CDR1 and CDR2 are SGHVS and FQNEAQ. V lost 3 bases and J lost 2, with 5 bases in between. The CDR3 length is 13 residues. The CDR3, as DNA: TGTGCCAGCAGCTTCCCGGGCAATCAGCCCCAGCATTTT. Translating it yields CASSFPGNQPQHF.

CDR3 loop: CASRRGKDTQYF. Here the CDR3 DNA reads TGTGCCAGCAGAAGGGGAAAAGATACGCAGTATTTT. The chain joins TRBV28 to TRBJ2-3; D is perhaps TRBD1 (5 bases). CDR1 is MDHEN, CDR2 SYDVKM, per germline. V was trimmed by 6 bases and J by 5 bases, leaving 9 bases between them. The CDR3 extends over 12 amino acids.